A single sample gave rise to the 27 T cell receptor beta chains below, sequenced in a study of CD8+CD57+ T cells in acquired aplastic anemia. Investigators profiled TCR beta VDJ and CDR3 from genomic DNA template. TCRdb re-called the reads with MiXCR, one entry per CDR3 protein. The sample gives around 140,000 distinct CDR3 sequences, more than 35% of which show up once; less than 8.5% is in the top ten. The sequenced sample consisted of sorted CD4+, CD8+, or CD8+CD57+ T cells (not recorded which) from PBMCs. The receptors shown here come from a human donor in good health, serving as a control.

The V call is TRBV12-3 or TRBV12-4, the J call TRBJ2-2, with 8 bases identical to TRBD2. This CDR3 comprises 16 residues. V was clipped by 4 bases and J by 0 bases; unmatched bases: 4. The CDR3 nucleotides are TGTGCCAGCAGTTCCGGGGGGGGAACGAACACCGGGGAGCTGTTTTTT. Protein product: CASSSGGGTNTGELFF.

The genes are TRBV20-1 and TRBJ1-6; 7 bases map to TRBD1. The CDR3 runs to 13 residues. CDR1 DFQATT and CDR2 SNEGSKA come from the germline V gene (reference sequence). With 5 bases clipped from V and 7 bases from J, the junction kept 5 bases outside the gene matches. The CDR3 sequence is CSASRTGNSPLHF. Here the CDR3 DNA reads TGCAGTGCTTCTAGGACAGGAAATTCACCCCTCCACTTT.

V is TRBV2 and J is TRBJ1-2; D is perhaps TRBD1 (6 bases). Germline loops: CDR1 SNHLY, CDR2 FYNNEI. Trimming stripped 0 bases from V and 6 bases from J, with 11 bases between. The CDR3 has 14 residues. The CDR3 is CASSEARSGDGYTF. The CDR3 region has the DNA TGTGCCAGCAGTGAAGCGCGGTCAGGGGATGGCTACACCTTC.

The chain has TRBV10-3 and TRBJ2-7; 8 nucleotides align to TRBD1. Germline trimming cut 6 bases from V and 6 bases from J; bases unmatched to any gene: 4. Germline assignment: CDR1 ENHRY and CDR2 SYGVKD. The CDR3 has 12 amino acids. Written as DNA, the CDR3 is TGTGCCATCAGGGTACAGGGGGGCGAGCAGTACTTC. Its protein product is CAIRVQGGEQYF.

The rearrangement uses TRBV2 and TRBJ2-5; TRBD1 is a possible D gene (6 bases). Looked up from germline, CDR1 is SNHLY and CDR2 is FYNNEI. Between the trimmed V and J ends, which lost 8 bases and 5 bases, there was a span of 12 bases. The CDR3 contains 12 residues. This chain's CDR3 is CASFQGSETQYF. Written as DNA, the CDR3 is TGTGCCAGCTTCCAGGGGAGCGAGACCCAGTACTTC. The entire variable domain, with the rest obtained from reference TRBV2 and TRBJ2-5, is as follows: EPEVTQTPSHQVTQMGQEVILRCVPISNHLYFYWYRQILGQKVEFLVSFYNNEISEKSEIFDDQFSVERPDGSNFTLKIRSTKLEDSAMYFCASFQGSETQYFGPGTRLLVL.

Of note for this clonotype: Since no conserved phenylalanine or tryptophan closes the CDR3, a read error is the likely cause. The rearrangement joins TRBV2 to TRBJ1-1; 9 positions agree with TRBD1. V gave up 6 bases and J gave up 3 bases; unmatched junction bases: 2. Germline V lookup: CDR1 SNHLY, CDR2 FYNNEI. This CDR3 region has 13 residues. The CDR3 DNA reads TGTGCCAGCAGGGGGGACAGGGACACTGAAGCTTTCCTT. This translates into CASRGDRDTEAFL.

Points on this clonotype: An end of the junction does not agree with germline; a read error may underlie this. The CDR3 is CASSSPHSGANVPTF. The DNA for the CDR3 is TGTGCCAGCAGTTCACCCCACTCTGGGGCCAACGTCCCGACTTTC. V is TRBV25-1 and J is TRBJ2-6; D is possibly TRBD1 (5 bases). The CDR3 contains 15 residues. CDR1 and CDR2 (germline): MGHDK, SYGVNS.

The V gene is TRBV7-2, the J gene TRBJ2-5; no definite D call. The germline V gene encodes CDR1 SGHTA and CDR2 FQGNSA. V gave up 1 base and J gave up 7 bases, with 7 bases separating them. The CDR3 runs 12 residues. CDR3 protein: CASSLEDLTQYF. The CDR3 DNA reads TGTGCCAGCAGCTTAGAAGATTTGACCCAGTACTTC.

This clonotype was seen many times. The genes are TRBV24-1 and TRBJ2-7, with 8 bases fitting TRBD1. V shed 3 bases and J 2 bases; nucleotides not matched to a gene: 5. Per germline, CDR1 KGHDR and CDR2 SFDVKD. The CDR3 has 15 residues. In DNA form, the CDR3 reads TGTGCCACCAGTGATCGACGGACAGGGCCCTACGAGCAGTACTTC. This encodes CATSDRRTGPYEQYF.

Ten or more counts support this clonotype. The chain is built from TRBV4-2 and TRBJ2-7; 8 bases match TRBD2. Germline loops: CDR1 LGHNA, CDR2 YNFKEQ. The CDR3 runs to 19 residues. V shed 1 base and J 1 base; nucleotides not matched to a gene: 15. In DNA form, the CDR3 reads TGTGCCAGCAGCCAAGCGACGGGGGGGTCTGGAAGTGGGTCCTACGAGCAGTACTTC. It specifies CASSQATGGSGSGSYEQYF.

This clonotype was recorded at least ten times. The chain recombines TRBV19 with TRBJ1-6; D not certain. Germline V gene lookup returns CDR1 LNHDA and CDR2 SQIVND (reference sequence). V lost 6 bases and J lost 0, with 12 bases in between. The CDR3 spans 16 residues. CDR3 bases: TGTGCCAGTAGATTCGGACCTATCTCCTATAATTCACCCCTCCACTTT. Residues: CASRFGPISYNSPLHF.

On this clonotype: Just one base apart from a much larger clone, this may be a read error. The chain has TRBV5-1 and TRBJ1-1; TRBD1 might be the D (5 bases). Germline lookup yields CDR1 SGHRS and CDR2 YFSETQ. The CDR3 runs to 13 residues. The CDR3 bases are TGCGCCAGCAGCTTTCAGGGAGACACTGGAGCTTTCTTT. It translates to CASSFQGDTGAFF.

This clonotype came up many times. The gene calls are TRBV2 and TRBJ1-1, with D unclear. With 1 base removed from V and 1 base from J, the gap between germline ends came to 4 bases. The CDR3 totals 13 residues. Germline CDR1 reads SNHLY; CDR2 reads FYNNEI. This CDR3 is CASSEEENTEAFF. The CDR3 DNA sequence: TGTGCCAGCAGTGAAGAAGAGAACACTGAAGCTTTCTTT.

This clonotype showed up many times. The rearrangement joins TRBV5-1 to TRBJ1-1, with TRBD1 as a possible D gene (6 bases). V lost 4 bases to trimming and J lost 0 bases, with 13 bases between them. This CDR3 has 15 amino acids. Per germline, CDR1 SGHRS and CDR2 YFSETQ. CDR3 in DNA: TGCGCCAGCAGCGACGCGGACAGACTGAACACTGAAGCTTTCTTT. Encoded protein: CASSDADRLNTEAFF. The full variable domain, in which reference TRBV5-1 and TRBJ1-1 provide the parts outside the CDR3, is KAGVTQTPRYLIKTRGQQVTLSCSPISGHRSVSWYQQTPGQGLQFLFEYFSETQRNKGNFPGRFSGRQFSNSRSEMNVSTLELGDSALYLCASSDADRLNTEAFFGQGTRLTVV.

The chain uses TRBV10-3 and TRBJ1-3; no definite D call. Between the trimmed V and J ends, which lost 8 bases and 2 bases, there was a span of 10 bases. The CDR3 loop spans 13 amino acids. Germline CDR1 and CDR2: ENHRY and SYGVKD. CDR3 sequence (DNA): TGTGCCATCGGCTCCCCGGCTGGAAACACCATATATTTT. Amino acid sequence: CAIGSPAGNTIYF.

This clonotype appeared once. The V and J genes are TRBV25-1 and TRBJ2-7, with D possibly matching TRBD2 (6 bases). The V end lost 9 bases, the J end lost 3 bases, and 21 bases lay between the germline ends. From germline, CDR1 is MGHDK and CDR2 SYGVNS. The CDR3 length is 15 residues. CDR3 nucleotide sequence: TGTGCCAGTAGTCCGACCCCAGGCGGGATCTACGAGCAGTACTTC. Its translation is CASSPTPGGIYEQYF.

The rearrangement links TRBV25-1 to TRBJ2-7; TRBD1 agrees at 7 bases. V was clipped by 5 bases and J by 3 bases; unmatched bases: 7. Per germline, CDR1 MGHDK and CDR2 SYGVNS. This CDR3 comprises 14 residues. CDR3 DNA: TGTGCCAGCAGTCCTCGGACAGGTTACTACGAGCAGTACTTC. This translates into CASSPRTGYYEQYF.

This clonotype was counted at least ten times. The CDR3 region is CASQWAFNNEQFF. The CDR3 nucleotides are TGTGCCAGCCAGTGGGCGTTCAACAATGAGCAGTTCTTC. The gene calls are TRBV7-2 and TRBJ2-1; D not certain. Between the trimmed V and J ends, which lost 8 bases and 5 bases, there was a span of 13 bases. The V gene's germline CDR1 is SGHTA and CDR2 FQGNSA. CDR3 length: 13 amino acids.

As regards this clonotype: A much larger clone sits a single nucleotide away, making a read error possible. V gene TRBV30 combines with J gene TRBJ1-1; D not certain. CDR3 length: 10 residues. Per germline, CDR1 GTSNPN and CDR2 SVGIG (reference sequence). CDR3 DNA sequence: TGTGCCTGGGGCGCTTTGGATCTTTCCTTT. Its translation is CAWGALDLSF.

The chain combines TRBV10-3 with TRBJ1-2; TRBD1 matches at 9 bases. Germline CDR1 is ENHRY and CDR2 is SYGVKD. J lost 3 bases, V lost 10 bases, and 9 bases had no gene match. The CDR3 has 14 residues. The CDR3 DNA reads as TGTGCCAGCTCTGAGGACAGGGGCCACTATGGCTACACCTTC. Protein: CASSEDRGHYGYTF.

This chain joins TRBV20-1 and TRBJ2-2; 14 bases fit TRBD2. There are 18 residues in the CDR3. Germline V CDR1 and CDR2: DFQATT, SNEGSKA (reference sequence). The ends lost 3 bases at V and 8 bases at J; junction bases unmatched: 14. CDR3 amino acids: CSASVGLAGVGASGELFF. The CDR3 coding sequence is TGCAGTGCTAGCGTGGGACTAGCGGGAGTCGGCGCTTCGGGGGAGCTGTTTTTT.

This clonotype was observed at least ten times. The rearrangement links TRBV7-2 to TRBJ1-4; 7 bases are shared with TRBD1. V shed 5 bases and J 5 bases; nucleotides not matched to a gene: 8. CDR1 SGHTA and CDR2 FQGNSA come from the germline V gene. This CDR3 is 15 amino acids long. The chain's CDR3 is CASSPYRGPNEKLFF. DNA for the CDR3: TGTGCCAGCAGCCCCTACAGGGGTCCGAATGAAAAACTGTTTTTT.

The chain recombines TRBV7-3 with TRBJ2-7; possibly TRBD1 for D (6 bases). V was trimmed by 2 bases and J by 5 bases, leaving 7 bases between them. CDR1 and CDR2 (germline): SGHTA, FQGTGA. CDR3 length: 12 amino acids. DNA of the CDR3: TGTGCCAGCAGCTTAGGACAGAACGAGCAGTACTTC. This codes for CASSLGQNEQYF.

CDR3 protein: CASSEGWGEAFF. The CDR3 bases are TGTGCCAGCAGTGAAGGGTGGGGGGAAGCTTTCTTT. This chain links TRBV2 with TRBJ1-1, with TRBD1 as a possible D gene (5 bases). Germline V gene sequence: CDR1 SNHLY, CDR2 FYNNEI. V shed 1 base and J shed 8 bases, with 8 bases lying between them. This CDR3 region has 12 residues.

This clonotype was counted ten times or more. V is TRBV12-3 or TRBV12-4 and J is TRBJ1-1; weak D call: TRBD1 (5 bases). The length of the CDR3 is 13 residues. Trimming stripped 3 bases from V and 8 bases from J, with 13 bases between. The CDR3: CASSLTGGGEAFF. The CDR3 nucleotides are TGTGCCAGCAGTTTGACTGGGGGGGGAGAAGCTTTCTTT.

Note on this clonotype: One base away lies a much larger clone, so this may be a sequencing read error. This chain uses TRBV5-6 with TRBJ2-3; perhaps TRBD2 as D (5 bases). The germline CDR1 and CDR2 sequences are SGHDT and YYEEEE. The germline V and J ends were trimmed by 0 bases and 2 bases, with 10 bases remaining between them. The CDR3 runs to 15 residues. This chain's CDR3 is CASSLGGADTDTQYF. CDR3 in DNA: TGTGCCAGCAGCTTGGGAGGAGCGGACACAGATACGCAGTATTTT.

This clonotype was counted many times. This chain links TRBV7-2 with TRBJ2-5; 10 bases match TRBD1. From germline, CDR1 is SGHTA and CDR2 FQGNSA. Trimming cost V 5 bases and J 4 bases; bases outside gene matches: 7. The CDR3 sequence is 15 residues long. CDR3 DNA sequence: TGTGCCAGCAGCCCCGGACAGGGGGACGGAGAGACCCAGTACTTC. Translated, it gives CASSPGQGDGETQYF.